This TCR beta chain was sequenced in a study of blood T cell repertoires in COVID-19. Assay: immunoSEQ multiplex PCR; the TCRdb copy retains only in-frame clones and omits some. Found here are under 500,000 clones, more than 80% of them singletons; the top ten hold approximately 1.2%. The trim removed 3 bases at V and 4 bases at J, leaving 6 bases unmatched. The CDR3 has 13 residues. Germline values: CDR1 GTSNPN, CDR2 SVGIG (reference sequence). This rearrangement joins TRBV30 to TRBJ2-7; 7 bases fit TRBD2. The TCR originated in a man aged 25 to 45 who had recovered from COVID-19. The sample taken for sequencing was PBMCs or T cells enriched from blood (not recorded which). The CDR3 protein is CAWSPGGLYEQYF. The CDR3 coding sequence is TGTGCCTGGAGCCCGGGGGGACTATACGAGCAGTACTTC.